These T cell receptor beta chains were read from a single sample in a study of T cell responses to AZD1222 COVID-19 vaccine. Clones were sequenced by immunoSEQ multiplex PCR, and TCRdb holds only the in-frame ones, with some missing. The sample yields around 150,000 clones, under 95% seen once. The material was peripheral blood, obtained 28 days after the second AZD1222 dose. Every receptor here comes from an adult who received the AZD1222 COVID-19 vaccine. CDR3s include the opening cysteine and the closing phenylalanine or tryptophan. D genes are given only for firm matches. Size values are once, few and many counts, or a class for expanded clones, and some rows have none.

>.|TRBJ1-2|TRBV29-1|once|16
TGCAGCGTTGCTCCCCTGAAGAGGGAACCTAACTATGGCTACACCTTC
CSVAPLKREPNYGYTF
>.|TRBJ2-3|TRBV5-1|.|15
TGCGCCAGCAGCTTGGGGTGGGGGGCAACAGATACGCAGTATTTT
CASSLGWGATDTQYF
>TRBD1|TRBJ1-6|TRBV19|once|16
TGTGCCAGCAAGGGGATTGGGACAGAAAATAATTCACCCCTCCACTTT
CASKGIGTENNSPLHF
>TRBD1|TRBJ2-7|TRBV10-3|.|13
TGTGCCAGCGGGACAGGGGGATCCTACGAGCAGTACTTC
CASGTGGSYEQYF
>TRBD1|TRBJ2-7|TRBV9|.|15
TGTGCCAGCAGCCGGGGACAGCCTCCTAACTACGAGCAGTACTTC
CASSRGQPPNYEQYF
>.|TRBJ1-5|TRBV11-2|.|18
TGTGCCAGCAGCTTTTTTCAGGCCTACCCAGAGAGCAATCAGCCCCAGCATTTT
CASSFFQAYPESNQPQHF
>.|TRBJ2-7|TRBV2|.|17
TGTGCCAGCAGTGAAGGGGAAGGGAGGCGCCAGCCCTACGAGCAGTACTTC
CASSEGEGRRQPYEQYF
>TRBD2|TRBJ2-3|TRBV6-2/TRBV6-3|.|16
TGTGCCAGCAGTTACTCGCGGGAGGGCCTTGGAGATACGCAGTATTTT
CASSYSREGLGDTQYF
>.|TRBJ1-1|TRBV6-5|.|14
TGTGCCAGCAGTTACGAGGGGGGGGGCACTGAAGCTTTCTTT
CASSYEGGGTEAFF
>TRBD2|TRBJ2-3|TRBV2|.|16
TGTGCCAGCAGTCGGATCAGCGGGAGAGGCACAGATACGCAGTATTTT
CASSRISGRGTDTQYF